This entry is about one TCR beta chain. Trimming removed 4 bases from V and 5 bases from J; junction bases left unmatched: 8. CDR1 is SGHTA and CDR2 is FQGNSA in the germline V gene. The CDR3 sequence is 17 residues long. TCRdb re-called the 5' RACE reads through MiXCR, storing one row per CDR3 protein. This sample has around 88,000 distinct CDR3 sequences, with about 15% found just once. The source of the sample is a study of early T cells in non-severe SARS-CoV-2 infection. The sequencing input was whole blood. The chain uses TRBV7-2 and TRBJ2-3; 14 positions agree with TRBD2. This receptor was obtained from an adult who was a healthcare worker with PCR-confirmed SARS-CoV-2 infection or an uninfected control (not recorded which). CDR3 sequence reads: CASSSGTSGRGIDTQYF. CDR3 DNA sequence: TGTGCCAGCAGCTCCGGGACTAGCGGGAGAGGAATAGATACGCAGTATTTT. The whole variable domain, filled in from reference TRBV7-2 and TRBJ2-3, reads GAGVSQSPSNKVTEKGKDVELRCDPISGHTALYWYRQSLGQGLEFLIYFQGNSAPDKSGLPSDRFSAERTGGSVSTLTIQRTQQEDSAVYLCASSSGTSGRGIDTQYFGPGTRLTVL.